These 21 T cell receptor beta chains originate from one sample sequenced in a study of control samples from healthy donors and cancer patients. Profiled with immunoSEQ multiplex PCR; TCRdb holds only in-frame clones, not every one. The sample has 170,000 or so clones; 91% are singletons. Sequencing used blood. All receptors derive from a woman between 40 and 50 years old in good health.

The J gene is TRBJ1-5, the V gene TRBV28; TRBD1 might be the D (6 bases). V was shortened by 6 bases and J by 11 bases, with 20 bases between the two germline ends. The CDR3 is 14 residues long. The V gene's germline CDR1 is MDHEN and CDR2 SYDVKM. CDR3 sequence: CASSLGGEPSAQHF. The CDR3 region has the DNA TGTGCCAGCAGCCTAGGGGGAGAACCCTCGGCCCAGCATTTT.

J is TRBJ2-5 and V is TRBV3-1 (or the pseudogene TRBV3-2), with no clear D. Germline V gene data show CDR1 as LGHDT and CDR2 as YNNKEL (reference sequence). CDR3 length: 13 amino acids. The ends were cut back, 4 bases at V and 2 bases at J, with 8 bases in the middle. The CDR3 region is CASSPSRQETQYF. The DNA of the CDR3 is TGTGCCAGCAGCCCCTCCCGACAAGAGACCCAGTACTTC.

This clone showed up just once. The chain joins TRBV19 to TRBJ1-1; D perhaps matches TRBD1 (6 bases). Germline loops: CDR1 LNHDA, CDR2 SQIVND (reference sequence). Trimming removed 5 bases from V and 5 bases from J, with 18 bases in between. There are 15 residues in the CDR3. The CDR3 DNA sequence: TGTGCCAGTAGTCTCGGGGCAGGGGTCGGGACTGAAGCTTTCTTT. As protein: CASSLGAGVGTEAFF.

This chain connects TRBV5-1 to TRBJ1-2; 7 bases align to TRBD1. Germline V gene data show CDR1 as SGHRS and CDR2 as YFSETQ. J was trimmed by 8 bases and V by 4 bases; bases with no gene match: 8. CDR3 size: 13 residues. The DNA of the CDR3 is TGCGCCAGCAGCCCGGGAGGGGGCTGGGGCTACACCTTC. Translation: CASSPGGGWGYTF.

This chain connects TRBV2 to TRBJ2-7, with D perhaps being TRBD1 or TRBD2 (5 bases each). There are 15 residues in the CDR3. Germline-derived CDR1 and CDR2 are SNHLY and FYNNEI. The V end lost 1 base, the J end lost 5 bases, and 15 bases lay between the germline ends. The CDR3 DNA follows: TGTGCCAGCAGTGAAGATGGGACCCTTCGAAACGAGCAGTACTTC. The encoded protein is CASSEDGTLRNEQYF. The variable domain in full, completed from reference TRBV2 and TRBJ2-7, reads EPEVTQTPSHQVTQMGQEVILRCVPISNHLYFYWYRQILGQKVEFLVSFYNNEISEKSEIFDDQFSVERPDGSNFTLKIRSTKLEDSAMYFCASSEDGTLRNEQYFGPGTRLTVT.

The J gene is TRBJ1-5, the V gene TRBV5-1; D is perhaps TRBD1 (5 bases). Germline CDR1 reads SGHRS; CDR2 reads YFSETQ. This CDR3 has 13 amino acids. With 0 bases removed from V and 6 bases from J, the gap between germline ends came to 7 bases. The CDR3 sequence is CASSLEGAQPQHF. In nucleotides, the CDR3 is TGCGCCAGCAGCTTGGAAGGGGCTCAGCCCCAGCATTTT.

This chain joins TRBV6-1 and TRBJ2-7; D unclear. The CDR3 has 15 amino acids. V lost 2 bases and J lost 5, with 16 bases in between. Germline V lookup: CDR1 MNHNS, CDR2 SASEGT. The CDR3 region has the DNA TGTGCCAGCAGTGAAACGATCCGGGCCCTTGACGAGCAGTACTTC. As protein: CASSETIRALDEQYF.

The chain links TRBV12-5 to TRBJ2-1; 7 bases match TRBD1. The germline V gene encodes CDR1 LGHNT and CDR2 FRNRAP. With V trimmed by 6 bases and J by 6 bases, 8 bases remained unmatched. The CDR3 spans 14 residues. The CDR3 region has the DNA TGTGCTAGTGGCCTGACAGGGTTTGTCAATGAGCAGTTCTTC. Protein product: CASGLTGFVNEQFF.

CDR3 residues: CASSRFIGGQGADEQFF. CDR3 DNA sequence: TGTGCCAGCAGCCGTTTTATAGGGGGACAGGGGGCCGATGAGCAGTTCTTC. The chain links TRBV9 to TRBJ2-1; 12 bases are a match to TRBD1. V lost 4 bases, J lost 8 bases, and 13 bases stayed unmatched. The CDR3 consists of 17 residues. Germline CDR1 and CDR2: SGDLS and YYNGEE.

The V gene is TRBV2, the J gene TRBJ1-2, with TRBD1 matching 9 bases. The CDR3 runs 13 residues. Looked up from germline, CDR1 is SNHLY and CDR2 is FYNNEI. The J segment lost 8 bases and the V segment lost 6 bases, leaving 7 bases of the junction unmatched. CDR3 region: CASSPTGGVGYTF. In DNA form, the CDR3 reads TGTGCCAGCAGCCCCACAGGGGGCGTCGGCTACACCTTC.

This clone occurred once. Other DNA sequences in the sample encode the same CDR3. The V call is TRBV5-6, the J call TRBJ2-7; D unclear. V lost 0 bases, J lost 1 base, and 5 bases lay in between. Germline CDR1 reads SGHDT; CDR2 reads YYEEEE. The CDR3 contains 13 residues. Written as DNA, the CDR3 is TGTGCCAGCAGCTTGGGGAGATCCTACGAGCAGTACTTC. This translates into CASSLGRSYEQYF. Based on the CDR3 plus reference TRBV5-6 and TRBJ2-7, the full variable domain is DAGVTQSPTHLIKTRGQQVTLRCSPKSGHDTVSWYQQALGQGPQFIFQYYEEEERQRGNFPDRFSGHQFPNYSSELNVNALLLGDSALYLCASSLGRSYEQYFGPGTRLTVT.

This chain joins TRBV23-1 and TRBJ1-3; perhaps TRBD1 as D (5 bases). TRBV23-1 falls under the ORF class, with uncertain function. This CDR3 region has 13 residues. Here the CDR3 reads CVAGWNPGNTIYF. In DNA, the CDR3 is TGCGTAGCAGGGTGGAATCCTGGAAACACCATATATTTT.

V gene TRBV2 combines with J gene TRBJ2-4, with D perhaps matching TRBD1 or TRBD2 (5 bases each). This CDR3 is built from 14 residues. With 8 bases removed from V and 5 bases from J, the gap between germline ends came to 16 bases. Looked up from germline, CDR1 is SNHLY and CDR2 is FYNNEI. For the CDR3, the DNA is TGTGCCAGCCTCCCAACGGGGCTCCAAAACATTCAGTACTTC. Residues: CASLPTGLQNIQYF.

V gene TRBV6-5 combines with J gene TRBJ2-6; possibly TRBD1 for D (6 bases). V lost 7 bases and J 0 bases, leaving 10 bases between the germline ends. The CDR3 has 15 residues. In germline, CDR1 is MNHEY, CDR2 SVGAGI. CDR3 residues: CASTRTVSGANVLTF. Here the CDR3 DNA reads TGTGCCAGCACTCGGACAGTCTCTGGGGCCAACGTCCTGACTTTC.

This clone appeared once. V and J are TRBV4-1 and TRBJ2-2, with D possibly being TRBD2 (7 bases). Trimming cost V 3 bases and J 4 bases, with 15 bases left between them. Germline V gene sequence: CDR1 MGHRA, CDR2 YSYEKL. The CDR3 has 16 residues. The CDR3 region is CASSQLGGGPTGELFF. For the CDR3, the DNA is TGCGCCAGCAGCCAGCTAGGGGGGGGGCCCACCGGGGAGCTGTTTTTT.

This clone was seen just once. The chain links TRBV6-6 to TRBJ1-2; TRBD1 might be the D (5 bases). The V gene lost 5 bases and the J gene lost 8 bases, with 15 bases spanning the gap. The CDR3 has 13 residues. The germline CDR1 and CDR2 sequences are MNHNY and SVGAGI (reference sequence). CDR3 region: CASSTNTGLGYTF. For the CDR3, the DNA is TGTGCCAGCAGTACGAACACGGGACTCGGCTACACCTTC.

The chain links TRBV3-1 (or the pseudogene TRBV3-2) to TRBJ2-6; tentative D call: TRBD2 (6 bases). Germline V gene data show CDR1 as LGHDT and CDR2 as YNNKEL (reference sequence). The CDR3 length is 17 residues. Deletions cut 3 bases from V and 0 bases from J, with 12 bases between. The CDR3 coding sequence is TGTGCCAGCAGCCAGCATATGACTAGCTCTGGGGCCAACGTCCTGACTTTC. Amino acids: CASSQHMTSSGANVLTF.

The chain has TRBV5-1 and TRBJ2-2; D unresolved. This CDR3 is built from 16 residues. Between the trimmed V and J ends, which lost 0 bases and 3 bases, there was a span of 12 bases. Germline CDR1 and CDR2: SGHRS and YFSETQ. This CDR3 reads CASSLVPVSDTGELFF. The CDR3 bases are TGCGCCAGCAGCTTGGTTCCTGTCTCTGACACCGGGGAGCTGTTTTTT. Complete variable domain (other parts from reference TRBV5-1 and TRBJ2-2): KAGVTQTPRYLIKTRGQQVTLSCSPISGHRSVSWYQQTPGQGLQFLFEYFSETQRNKGNFPGRFSGRQFSNSRSEMNVSTLELGDSALYLCASSLVPVSDTGELFFGEGSRLTVL.

The rearrangement links TRBV25-1 to TRBJ1-1, with a weak D call TRBD1 (6 bases). The V end was cut by 4 bases, the J end by 3 bases, with 12 bases between. The germline V gene has CDR1 MGHDK and CDR2 SYGVNS. The CDR3 runs 14 residues. CDR3 protein: CASSVTGSHTEAFF. The CDR3 DNA reads as TGTGCCAGCAGTGTAACAGGGTCGCACACTGAAGCTTTCTTT.

The genes are TRBV15 and TRBJ1-4, with D perhaps TRBD1 (5 bases). Germline V gene sequence: CDR1 LNHNV, CDR2 YYDKDF (reference sequence). The CDR3 length is 15 residues. Trimming removed 2 bases from V and 8 bases from J, with 15 bases in between. The CDR3 DNA sequence: TGTGCCACCAGCAGATGGGACTCTGTAACCGAAAAACTGTTTTTT. Translated, it gives CATSRWDSVTEKLFF.

A single count supports this clone. The chain joins TRBV5-1 to TRBJ2-4; 10 positions match TRBD2. The CDR3 is 19 residues long. Germline V gene sequence: CDR1 SGHRS, CDR2 YFSETQ. V lost 0 bases to trimming and J lost 1 base; unmatched junction nucleotides: 10. CDR3 region: CASSLVAGGILRAKNIQYF. CDR3 sequence (DNA): TGCGCCAGCAGCTTGGTAGCGGGGGGAATCCTCCGGGCCAAAAACATTCAGTACTTC.